Below, 14 T cell receptor beta chains from the same sample are listed, as sequenced in a study of T cell clones after liver transplantation. Using immunoSEQ multiplex PCR, the repertoire was profiled, and TCRdb retains in-frame clones only, with some absent. This sample has about 85,000 clones; roughly 82% occur once, and the top ten carry under 0.6%. The input for sequencing was CD4+ T cells from blood, taken approximately 3.5 years after liver transplant. Receptor source: a human patient who received a liver transplant. Some T cells may arise from the graft donor.

The chain carries TRBV28 and TRBJ1-2; D not certain. This CDR3 is built from 14 residues. Per germline, CDR1 MDHEN and CDR2 SYDVKM. V lost 2 bases and J lost 0, with 7 bases in between. CDR3 residues: CASSLLGTNYGYTF. The CDR3 DNA reads TGTGCCAGCAGTTTACTGGGTACTAACTATGGCTACACCTTC.

The rearrangement uses TRBV5-1 and TRBJ2-3; D perhaps matches TRBD1 (6 bases). Trimming removed 4 bases from V and 6 bases from J, with 12 bases in between. Germline CDR1 is SGHRS and CDR2 is YFSETQ. The CDR3 runs 13 residues. CDR3 region: CASSRDTEDTQYF. CDR3 nucleotides: TGCGCCAGCAGCCGGGACACGGAGGATACGCAGTATTTT.

The V gene is TRBV28, the J gene TRBJ2-1; 8 nucleotides line up with TRBD2. Germline V gene sequence: CDR1 MDHEN, CDR2 SYDVKM. The CDR3 has 15 amino acids. Germline trimming cut 5 bases from V and 2 bases from J; bases unmatched to any gene: 5. The CDR3 coding sequence is TGTGCCAGCAGTGAGCGGGAGTTACCCTACAATGAGCAGTTCTTC. Its protein product is CASSERELPYNEQFF.

V and J are TRBV7-9 and TRBJ2-3; 10 positions match TRBD2. V was pared by 3 bases and J by 5 bases, with 2 bases of the junction left unmatched. Germline V gene lookup returns CDR1 SEHNR and CDR2 FQNEAQ (reference sequence). The CDR3 spans 14 residues. The CDR3 DNA reads as TGTGCCAGCAGCTTGGGGACTAGCGAAGATACGCAGTATTTT. As protein: CASSLGTSEDTQYF. The whole variable domain, filled in from reference TRBV7-9 and TRBJ2-3, reads DTGVSQNPRHKITKRGQNVTFRCDPISEHNRLYWYRQTLGQGPEFLTYFQNEAQLEKSRLLSDRFSAERPKGSFSTLEIQRTEQGDSAMYLCASSLGTSEDTQYFGPGTRLTVL.

The V and J genes are TRBV28 and TRBJ2-5; D is undetermined. Between the trimmed V and J ends, which lost 1 base and 4 bases, there was a span of 13 bases. This CDR3 has 15 amino acids. The germline V gene encodes CDR1 MDHEN and CDR2 SYDVKM. Written as DNA, the CDR3 is TGTGCCAGCAGTTTATCTCTCTTAAGGAGAGAGACCCAGTACTTC. This translates into CASSLSLLRRETQYF. Based on the CDR3 plus reference TRBV28 and TRBJ2-5, the full variable domain is DVKVTQSSRYLVKRTGEKVFLECVQDMDHENMFWYRQDPGLGLRLIYFSYDVKMKEKGDIPEGYSVSREKKERFSLILESASTNQTSMYLCASSLSLLRRETQYFGPGTRLLVL.

The chain has TRBV15 and TRBJ1-1; D is unclear. V was clipped by 2 bases and J by 10 bases, with 11 bases between them. This CDR3 is 12 amino acids long. Germline V gene data show CDR1 as LNHNV and CDR2 as YYDKDF (reference sequence). CDR3 sequence (DNA): TGTGCCACCAGCAGATCTCGGGCAAGAGCTTTCTTT. Protein product: CATSRSRARAFF.

This chain links TRBV25-1 with TRBJ2-3; a possible D gene is TRBD2 (5 bases). The CDR3 is made up of 16 amino acids. Per the germline V gene, CDR1 is MGHDK and CDR2 is SYGVNS. Trimming removed 4 bases at V and 2 bases at J, with 16 bases between. CDR3 amino acids: CASSAIRRGTTDTQYF. The CDR3 bases are TGTGCCAGCAGTGCAATCCGCCGGGGTACCACAGATACGCAGTATTTT.

DNA for the CDR3: TGTGCCAGCACCTATTCAGGTTGGAATATCAATGAGCAGTTCTTC. Amino acid sequence: CASTYSGWNINEQFF. The V call is TRBV28, the J call TRBJ2-1; D unresolved. The V and J ends lost 7 bases and 6 bases respectively, with 19 bases between them. Germline V gives CDR1 MDHEN, CDR2 SYDVKM. The CDR3 runs to 15 residues. Variable domain in full (rest from reference TRBV28 and TRBJ2-1): DVKVTQSSRYLVKRTGEKVFLECVQDMDHENMFWYRQDPGLGLRLIYFSYDVKMKEKGDIPEGYSVSREKKERFSLILESASTNQTSMYLCASTYSGWNINEQFFGPGTRLTVL.

This chain joins TRBV7-2 and TRBJ1-5, with D unclear. CDR1 and CDR2 from the germline V gene are SGHTA and FQGNSA. CDR3 length: 14 amino acids. Trimming removed 5 bases from V and 1 base from J, with 9 bases in between. The chain's CDR3 is CASSRPGSNQPQHF. As DNA, the CDR3 is TGTGCCAGCAGCCGCCCGGGGAGCAATCAGCCCCAGCATTTT.

The chain has TRBV7-6 and TRBJ1-4; D remains unclear. Germline assignment: CDR1 SGHVS and CDR2 FNYEAQ. Trimming removed 2 bases from V and 0 bases from J, with 13 bases in between. This CDR3 comprises 17 residues. The CDR3 sequence: CASSLRPDPTTNEKLFF. For the CDR3, the DNA is TGTGCCAGCAGCTTAAGGCCGGACCCTACAACTAATGAAAAACTGTTTTTT. The full variable domain, with the rest looked up from reference TRBV7-6 and TRBJ1-4, is GAGVSQSPRYKVTKRGQDVALRCDPISGHVSLYWYRQALGQGPEFLTYFNYEAQQDKSGLPNDRFSAERPEGSISTLTIQRTEQRDSAMYRCASSLRPDPTTNEKLFFGSGTQLSVL.

V and J are TRBV5-1 and TRBJ2-7, with D hard to call. The germline V and J ends were trimmed by 7 bases and 0 bases, with 8 bases remaining between them. The length of the CDR3 is 12 residues. CDR1 SGHRS and CDR2 YFSETQ come from the germline V gene. The CDR3 coding sequence is TGCGCCAGCTGGAGTTCCTCCTACGAGCAGTACTTC. Amino acid sequence: CASWSSSYEQYF. The complete variable domain, with remaining parts taken from reference TRBV5-1 and TRBJ2-7, reads KAGVTQTPRYLIKTRGQQVTLSCSPISGHRSVSWYQQTPGQGLQFLFEYFSETQRNKGNFPGRFSGRQFSNSRSEMNVSTLELGDSALYLCASWSSSYEQYFGPGTRLTVT.

The rearrangement joins TRBV19 to TRBJ1-5; possible D gene TRBD1, 5 bases. This CDR3 comprises 14 residues. In germline, CDR1 is LNHDA, CDR2 SQIVND (reference sequence). The V end lost 5 bases, the J end lost 0 bases, and 8 bases lay between the germline ends. This chain's CDR3 is CASSGAHSNQPQHF. The CDR3 DNA reads as TGTGCCAGTAGTGGGGCACATAGCAATCAGCCCCAGCATTTT.

V is TRBV5-1 and J is TRBJ1-4, with unresolved D. V was pared by 1 base and J by 4 bases, with 8 bases between. This CDR3 has 14 residues. Germline V gene lookup returns CDR1 SGHRS and CDR2 YFSETQ. CDR3 nucleotide sequence: TGCGCCAGCAGCTTGCGGGCGGGTAATGAAAAACTGTTTTTT. It specifies CASSLRAGNEKLFF. The variable domain in full, completed from reference TRBV5-1 and TRBJ1-4, reads KAGVTQTPRYLIKTRGQQVTLSCSPISGHRSVSWYQQTPGQGLQFLFEYFSETQRNKGNFPGRFSGRQFSNSRSEMNVSTLELGDSALYLCASSLRAGNEKLFFGSGTQLSVL.

V gene TRBV19 combines with J gene TRBJ2-6; D gene uncertain. CDR3 size: 16 residues. Germline V lookup: CDR1 LNHDA, CDR2 SQIVND (reference sequence). Trimming cost V 7 bases and J 3 bases, with 16 bases left between them. CDR3 nucleotide sequence: TGTGCCAGTACTGATAGAAGAGGAAATGGGGCCAACGTCCTGACTTTC. Protein sequence: CASTDRRGNGANVLTF.